This TCR beta chain was sequenced during a study of cytomegalovirus exposure and HLA in healthy donors. To note about this clone: The antigen remains undetermined.

Study results and caveats: Later work found most CMV-associated TCR beta chains apparently HLA-restricted. In vitro testing confirmed a few CMV-associated chains as specific for CMV antigens.

The J segment lost 7 bases and the V segment lost 4 bases, leaving 9 bases of the junction unmatched. This CDR3 has 13 amino acids. Germline V gene sequence: CDR1 GTSNPN, CDR2 SVGIG (reference sequence). The study ran its PCR with 60 Vbeta and 13 Jbeta primers. In the original workflow: Counted up in a later analysis, unique TCR beta chains came to 65 million to 80 million, with around 9.9 million shared. The repertoire was sequenced with immunoSEQ multiplex PCR; TCRdb's copy has only in-frame clones and lacks some. Clone size and V and J calls were adopted from that table, with D and trimming inferred from the DNA. This table holds under 200,000 clones, around 79% found once.

Sequenced input: PBMCs. The rearrangement joins TRBV30 to TRBJ2-5; 7 bases map to TRBD1. The origin of this receptor is a man aged 45-60 years in good health and CMV-seropositive. The CDR3 DNA reads as TGTGCCTGGACCTCAGGGGGTCCTCGGACCCAGTACTTC. As protein: CAWTSGGPRTQYF.